What follows are 25 T cell receptor beta chains derived from one specimen sequenced in a study of shared clonotypes between healthy human individuals. The protocol was immunoSEQ multiplex PCR, while the TCRdb copy is restricted to in-frame clones and leaves out a portion. This table holds about 380,000 clones, 90% to 97% found once. Sequencing was done on a sample of memory CD8+ T cells sorted from blood. Subset denoted: CD45RO+ cells pooled with CCR7-negative TemRA cells. These receptors all stem from a man younger than 40 in good health.

The chain couples TRBV25-1 to TRBJ1-5; a weak D match, TRBD1 (5 bases). The CDR3 has 14 amino acids. Germline V lookup: CDR1 MGHDK, CDR2 SYGVNS. The germline V and J ends were trimmed by 1 base and 1 base, with 5 bases remaining between them. The CDR3 DNA sequence: TGTGCCAGCAGTGAATGGGACAGCAATCAGCCCCAGCATTTT. Amino acid sequence: CASSEWDSNQPQHF.

The V gene is TRBV10-2, the J gene TRBJ2-3; 10 bases fit TRBD2. V was pared by 6 bases and J by 3 bases, with 6 bases of the junction left unmatched. Germline V gene sequence: CDR1 WSHSY, CDR2 SAAADI. This CDR3 contains 15 residues. CDR3 region: CASSLKREGTDTQYF. Here the CDR3 DNA reads TGCGCCAGCAGCCTAAAGCGGGAGGGGACAGATACGCAGTATTTT.

This chain joins TRBV27 and TRBJ2-3; no clear D gene. Trimming took off 5 bases at V and 7 bases at J, with 19 bases between the two ends. In germline, CDR1 is MNHEY, CDR2 SMNVEV (reference sequence). The CDR3 length is 15 residues. This chain's CDR3 is CASSLTRLVGNTQYF. The DNA of the CDR3 is TGTGCCAGCAGTCTGACAAGACTCGTCGGAAATACGCAGTATTTT.

The chain combines TRBV28 with TRBJ2-1; 8 nucleotides line up with TRBD1. With V trimmed by 6 bases and J by 0 bases, 10 bases remained unmatched. The CDR3 consists of 17 residues. CDR1 and CDR2 from the germline V gene are MDHEN and SYDVKM. The CDR3 reads CASRLLQGVGSYNEQFF. The CDR3 DNA sequence: TGTGCCAGCAGGCTCTTACAGGGGGTAGGCTCCTACAATGAGCAGTTCTTC.

As for this clone: This specimen includes other DNA sequences encoding the same CDR3. The chain carries TRBV27 and TRBJ1-5, with 7 bases identical to TRBD1. The CDR3 is made up of 13 amino acids. The germline V gene has CDR1 MNHEY and CDR2 SMNVEV (reference sequence). V trimming: 3 bases; J trimming: 4 bases; junction bases outside the gene matches: 0. The CDR3 coding sequence is TGTGCCAGCAGTTTGACAGGGAATCAGCCCCAGCATTTT. Translating gives CASSLTGNQPQHF.

The V and J genes are TRBV29-1 and TRBJ1-1; the match to TRBD1 covers 11 bases. The CDR3 is made up of 15 amino acids. The V segment lost 7 bases and the J segment 5 bases; nucleotides outside the gene matches: 12. The V gene's germline CDR1 is SQVTM and CDR2 ANQGSEA. The CDR3 loop reads CSALSWDRGRTEAFF. CDR3 nucleotide sequence: TGCAGCGCTCTTAGCTGGGACAGGGGGAGGACTGAAGCTTTCTTT.

The DNA for the CDR3 is TGTGCCAGCAGCTCCCCCGAGCGGTCCCTCAAACAAGAGACCCAGTACTTC. It is translated as CASSSPERSLKQETQYF. The chain carries TRBV11-1 and TRBJ2-5; D might be TRBD2 (5 bases). V was shortened by 4 bases and J by 2 bases, with 20 bases between the two germline ends. Germline loops: CDR1 SGHAT, CDR2 FQDESV (reference sequence). The CDR3 covers 17 residues.

V gene TRBV15 combines with J gene TRBJ2-3; TRBD2 matches 9 bases. The V gene's germline CDR1 is LNHNV and CDR2 YYDKDF (reference sequence). The ends lost 2 bases at V and 6 bases at J; junction bases unmatched: 3. The length of the CDR3 is 14 residues. CDR3 nucleotide sequence: TGTGCCACCAGCAGAATAACTAGCGGGGATACGCAGTATTTT. Its translation: CATSRITSGDTQYF.

The chain joins TRBV10-2 to TRBJ2-2; 7 nucleotides align to TRBD2. This CDR3 region has 16 residues. V trimming: 1 base; J trimming: 1 base; junction bases outside the gene matches: 3. The germline CDR1 and CDR2 sequences are WSHSY and SAAADI. This CDR3 is CASSEWAGVNTGELFF. The CDR3 coding sequence is TGCGCCAGCAGTGAGTGGGCGGGAGTGAACACCGGGGAGCTGTTTTTT.

This clone showed up just once. This specimen includes other DNA sequences encoding the same CDR3. V gene TRBV7-9 combines with J gene TRBJ2-3; a possible D gene is TRBD2 (6 bases). The CDR3 length is 15 residues. The V end was cut by 0 bases, the J end by 0 bases, with 7 bases between. Germline V lookup: CDR1 SEHNR, CDR2 FQNEAQ (reference sequence). Here the CDR3 DNA reads TGTGCCAGCAGCTTAGCGGGAGGAAGCACAGATACGCAGTATTTT. It translates to CASSLAGGSTDTQYF.

The rearrangement links TRBV4-2 to TRBJ2-2; no firm D call. There are 15 residues in the CDR3. From germline, CDR1 is LGHNA and CDR2 YNFKEQ. Trimming stripped 0 bases from V and 2 bases from J, with 7 bases between. CDR3 in amino acids: CASSQDRPNTGELFF. The CDR3 coding sequence is TGTGCCAGCAGCCAAGATCGGCCAAACACCGGGGAGCTGTTTTTT.

This rearrangement joins TRBV6-1 to TRBJ2-7; D call uncertain. V lost 0 bases, J lost 2 bases, and 11 bases lay in between. This CDR3 region has 15 residues. CDR1 is MNHNS, CDR2 SASEGT, per germline. The CDR3 coding sequence is TGTGCCAGCAGTGAAGCTCCCAGGCGAACCTACGAGCAGTACTTC. This encodes CASSEAPRRTYEQYF.

The V call is TRBV30, the J call TRBJ1-5, with D perhaps matching TRBD1 (5 bases). The germline CDR1 and CDR2 sequences are GTSNPN and SVGIG (reference sequence). The CDR3 is made up of 13 amino acids. V lost 5 bases and J 4 bases, leaving 12 bases between the germline ends. CDR3 residues: CAWQGGENQPQHF. The DNA for the CDR3 is TGTGCCTGGCAGGGAGGGGAAAATCAGCCCCAGCATTTT.

This chain uses TRBV6-5 with TRBJ1-5, with D possibly matching TRBD1 (5 bases). The V end was cut by 0 bases, the J end by 2 bases, with 11 bases between. CDR1 and CDR2 (germline): MNHEY, SVGAGI. The CDR3 runs to 16 residues. CDR3 amino acids: CASSYSGPGRNQPQHF. The CDR3 region has the DNA TGTGCCAGCAGTTACTCGGGCCCAGGGCGCAATCAGCCCCAGCATTTT.

This sequence joins TRBV10-2 and TRBJ2-2; 10 bases agree with TRBD2. Germline CDR1 is WSHSY and CDR2 is SAAADI. CDR3 length: 15 residues. Germline trimming cut 4 bases from V and 7 bases from J; bases unmatched to any gene: 6. The CDR3: CASSGSSGSHGELFF. The CDR3 coding sequence is TGCGCCAGCAGTGGGTCTAGCGGGAGTCACGGGGAGCTGTTTTTT.

The V gene is TRBV28, the J gene TRBJ1-3, with D uncertain. Trimming removed 6 bases from V and 4 bases from J, with 16 bases in between. The CDR3 totals 15 residues. Germline V gives CDR1 MDHEN, CDR2 SYDVKM. The CDR3 DNA sequence: TGTGCCAGCAGGGGCCCCGGATCGGCGGGAAACACCATATATTTT. Protein product: CASRGPGSAGNTIYF.

The J gene is TRBJ2-3, the V gene TRBV2; 10 nucleotides match TRBD2. Germline lookup yields CDR1 SNHLY and CDR2 FYNNEI. Trimming took 4 bases from V and 1 from J; bases not matched to a gene: 2. The CDR3 totals 15 residues. The DNA of the CDR3 is TGTGCCAGCAGTGGAGCGGGAGGGGGCACAGATACGCAGTATTTT. Amino acid sequence: CASSGAGGGTDTQYF.

The chain carries TRBV7-2 and TRBJ1-1, with a tentative D call TRBD1 (5 bases). V shed 5 bases and J shed 5 bases, with 24 bases lying between them. The CDR3 has 17 amino acids. Germline CDR1 is SGHTA and CDR2 is FQGNSA. CDR3: CASSPSSSRAKGTEAFF. CDR3 bases: TGTGCCAGCAGCCCATCATCGTCAAGGGCAAAGGGGACTGAAGCTTTCTTT. Based on the CDR3 plus reference TRBV7-2 and TRBJ1-1, the full variable domain is GAGVSQSPSNKVTEKGKDVELRCDPISGHTALYWYRQSLGQGLEFLIYFQGNSAPDKSGLPSDRFSAERTGGSVSTLTIQRTQQEDSAVYLCASSPSSSRAKGTEAFFGQGTRLTVV.

The chain combines TRBV11-3 with TRBJ2-5, with a weak D call TRBD2 (6 bases). CDR1 and CDR2 (germline): SGHNT, YENEEA. The CDR3 loop spans 13 amino acids. V dropped 5 bases and J dropped 3 bases, with 10 bases sitting between them. CDR3 bases: TGTGCCAGCAGCACGGGGGTCAAAGAGACCCAGTACTTC. Amino acids: CASSTGVKETQYF.

In the case of this clone: At one of its ends the junction is not consistent with the germline gene, which may arise from a read error. The genes are TRBV7-7 and TRBJ2-2; D call uncertain. Germline V CDR1 and CDR2: SSHAT, FNYEAQ (reference sequence). The CDR3 covers 13 residues. CDR3 sequence reads: CASSLQYTGELFF. CDR3 bases: TGTGCTAGCAGCTTACAGTACACCGGGGAGCTGTTTTTT.

This chain links TRBV10-2 with TRBJ2-7, with 7 bases that match TRBD1. The CDR3 covers 12 residues. V lost 4 bases, J lost 3 bases, and 0 bases stayed unmatched. Germline V gene data show CDR1 as WSHSY and CDR2 as SAAADI. In DNA form, the CDR3 reads TGCGCCAGCAGTGCAGGGGGCTACGAGCAGTACTTC. This translates into CASSAGGYEQYF.

The J gene is TRBJ1-1, the V gene TRBV28, with a tentative D call TRBD1 (6 bases). V lost 5 bases, J lost 3 bases, and 10 bases lay in between. The length of the CDR3 is 13 residues. CDR1 and CDR2 (germline): MDHEN, SYDVKM. The DNA of the CDR3 is TGTGCCAGCAGTCAGGGGACATACACTGAAGCTTTCTTT. Protein sequence: CASSQGTYTEAFF.

The CDR3 spells CASSQEGGIRSNQPQHF. CDR3 bases: TGCGCCAGCAGCCAAGAAGGGGGGATTCGAAGCAATCAGCCCCAGCATTTT. The rearrangement links TRBV4-1 to TRBJ1-5; possibly TRBD1 for D (6 bases). This CDR3 is built from 17 residues. Germline CDR1 is MGHRA and CDR2 is YSYEKL. Between the trimmed V and J ends, which lost 0 bases and 1 base, there was a span of 13 bases.

This clone was observed a single time. The J gene is TRBJ2-5, the V gene TRBV25-1, with a possible D match to TRBD2 (7 bases). The CDR3 sequence is 15 residues long. Germline-derived CDR1 and CDR2 are MGHDK and SYGVNS. With 7 bases removed from V and 5 bases from J, the gap between germline ends came to 20 bases. CDR3 coding DNA: TGTGCCAGCACCTTCCATCAGGGGAGGGAGGAGACCCAGTACTTC. Amino acids: CASTFHQGREETQYF. Full variable domain (rest looked up from reference TRBV25-1 and TRBJ2-5): EADIYQTPRYLVIGTGKKITLECSQTMGHDKMYWYQQDPGMELHLIHYSYGVNSTEKGDLSSESTVSRIRTEHFPLTLESARPSHTSQYLCASTFHQGREETQYFGPGTRLLVL.

J is TRBJ2-7 and V is TRBV27; no definite D call. The V end lost 7 bases, the J end lost 0 bases, and 13 bases lay between the germline ends. Per the germline V gene, CDR1 is MNHEY and CDR2 is SMNVEV (reference sequence). The CDR3 extends over 14 amino acids. The CDR3 spells CASMSLAASYEQYF. In nucleotides, the CDR3 is TGTGCCAGCATGTCATTGGCAGCCTCCTACGAGCAGTACTTC.